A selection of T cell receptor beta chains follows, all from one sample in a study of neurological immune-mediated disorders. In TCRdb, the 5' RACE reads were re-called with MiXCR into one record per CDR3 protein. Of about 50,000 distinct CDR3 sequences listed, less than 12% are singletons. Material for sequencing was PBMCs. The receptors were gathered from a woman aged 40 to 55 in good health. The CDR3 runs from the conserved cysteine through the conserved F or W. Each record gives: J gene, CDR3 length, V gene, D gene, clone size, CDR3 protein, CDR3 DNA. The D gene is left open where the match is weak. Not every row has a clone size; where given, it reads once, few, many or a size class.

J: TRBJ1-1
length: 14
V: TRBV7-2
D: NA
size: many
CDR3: CASSLDPQGTEAFF
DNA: TGTGCCAGCAGCTTAGATCCGCAGGGAACTGAAGCTTTCTTT

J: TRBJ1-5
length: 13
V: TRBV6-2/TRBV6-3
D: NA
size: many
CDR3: CASRWRQNQPQHF
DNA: TGTGCCAGCAGATGGAGGCAAAATCAGCCCCAGCATTTT

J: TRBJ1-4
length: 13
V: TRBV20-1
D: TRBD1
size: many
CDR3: CSAGQGIKEKLFF
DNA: TGCAGTGCTGGACAGGGGATTAAAGAAAAACTGTTTTTT

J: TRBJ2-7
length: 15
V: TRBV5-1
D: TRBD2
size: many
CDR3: CASSRLAGSSYEQYF
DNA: TGCGCCAGCAGTCGGCTAGCGGGGTCGTCCTACGAGCAGTACTTC

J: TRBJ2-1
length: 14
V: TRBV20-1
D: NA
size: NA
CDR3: CSARGVTKNNEQFF
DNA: TGCAGTGCCAGAGGTGTAACCAAAAACAATGAGCAGTTCTTC

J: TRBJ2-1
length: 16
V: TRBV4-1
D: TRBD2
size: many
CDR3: CASSQDPLAGYNEQFF
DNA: TGCGCCAGCAGCCAAGACCCACTAGCGGGGTACAATGAGCAGTTCTTC

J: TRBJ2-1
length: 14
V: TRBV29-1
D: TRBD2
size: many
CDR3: CSPRGLAGGDEQFF
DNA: TGCAGCCCCAGGGGACTAGCGGGAGGGGACGAGCAGTTCTTC

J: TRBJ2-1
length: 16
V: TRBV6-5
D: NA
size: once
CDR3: CASSYSGGFGSNEQFF
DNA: TGTGCCAGCAGTTACTCGGGGGGATTTGGGTCCAATGAGCAGTTCTTC

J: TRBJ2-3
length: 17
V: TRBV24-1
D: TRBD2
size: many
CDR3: CATSDFGLDHSTDTQYF
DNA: TGTGCCACCAGTGATTTCGGACTAGACCATAGCACAGATACGCAGTATTTT

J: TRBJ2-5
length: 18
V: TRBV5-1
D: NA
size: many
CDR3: CASSSTTHRARGGETQYF
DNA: TGCGCCAGCAGCTCAACTACTCACCGGGCACGCGGTGGAGAGACCCAGTACTTC

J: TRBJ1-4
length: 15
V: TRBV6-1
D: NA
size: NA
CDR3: CASSEASGGGEKLFF
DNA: TGTGCCAGCAGTGAAGCTAGTGGGGGAGGGGAAAAACTGTTTTTT

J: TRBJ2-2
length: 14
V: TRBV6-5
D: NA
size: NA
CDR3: CASRREGVIGELFF
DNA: TGTGCCAGCCGGAGGGAGGGGGTTATCGGGGAGCTGTTTTTT

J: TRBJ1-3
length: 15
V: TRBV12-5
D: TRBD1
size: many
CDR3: CASGLGTGGGNTIYF
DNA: TGTGCTAGTGGTTTAGGAACAGGGGGTGGAAACACCATATATTTT

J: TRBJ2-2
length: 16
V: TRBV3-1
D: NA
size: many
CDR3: CASSPRGPGGHGELFF
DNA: TGTGCCAGCAGCCCCCGAGGTCCCGGGGGCCACGGGGAGCTGTTTTTT

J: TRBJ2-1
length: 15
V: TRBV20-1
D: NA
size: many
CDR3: CSAPMGGISYNEQFF
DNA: TGCAGTGCCCCGATGGGGGGAATCTCCTACAATGAGCAGTTCTTC

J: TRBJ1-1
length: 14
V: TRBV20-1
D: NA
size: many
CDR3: CSASRGPLGSEAFF
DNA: TGCAGTGCTTCCAGGGGACCCCTCGGTTCTGAAGCTTTCTTT

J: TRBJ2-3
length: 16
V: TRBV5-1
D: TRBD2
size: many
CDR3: CASSLALAGDTDTQYF
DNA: TGCGCCAGCAGCTTGGCTCTAGCGGGAGACACAGATACGCAGTATTTT

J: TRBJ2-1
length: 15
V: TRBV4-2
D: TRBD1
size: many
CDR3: CASSREGQGLNEQFF
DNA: TGTGCCAGCAGCCGAGAAGGACAGGGGCTCAATGAGCAGTTCTTC

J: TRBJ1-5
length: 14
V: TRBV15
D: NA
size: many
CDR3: CATSRDRSNQPQHF
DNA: TGTGCCACCAGCAGAGACAGAAGCAATCAGCCCCAGCATTTT

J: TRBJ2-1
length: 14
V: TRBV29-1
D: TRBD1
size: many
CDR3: CSTEEDRGYNEQFF
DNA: TGCAGCACCGAGGAGGACAGGGGTTACAATGAGCAGTTCTTC

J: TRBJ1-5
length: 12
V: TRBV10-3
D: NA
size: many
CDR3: CAISDSNQPQHF
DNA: TGTGCCATCAGTGACTCTAATCAGCCCCAGCATTTT

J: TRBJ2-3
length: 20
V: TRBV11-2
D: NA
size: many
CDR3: CASSFQKTGWEITSTDTQYF
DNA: TGTGCCAGCAGCTTCCAAAAAACCGGATGGGAGATAACTAGCACAGATACGCAGTATTTT

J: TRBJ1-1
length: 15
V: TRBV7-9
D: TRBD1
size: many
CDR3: CASSLTGGWGTEAFF
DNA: TGTGCCAGCAGCTTAACAGGGGGCTGGGGCACTGAAGCTTTCTTT

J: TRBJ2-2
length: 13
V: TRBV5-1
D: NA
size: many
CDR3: CASSAGHTGELFF
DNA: TGCGCCAGCAGCGCAGGGCACACCGGGGAGCTGTTTTTT

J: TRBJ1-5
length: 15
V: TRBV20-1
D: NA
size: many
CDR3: CSARVNFPGNQPQHF
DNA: TGCAGTGCTAGGGTCAATTTTCCAGGCAATCAGCCCCAGCATTTT

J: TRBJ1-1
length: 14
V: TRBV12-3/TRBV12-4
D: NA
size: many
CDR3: CASSLAPMNTEAFF
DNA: TGTGCCAGCAGTTTAGCCCCGATGAACACTGAAGCTTTCTTT

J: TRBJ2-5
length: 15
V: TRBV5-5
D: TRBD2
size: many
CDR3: CASSSGLAAQETQYF
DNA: TGTGCCAGCAGCTCGGGACTAGCGGCTCAAGAGACCCAGTACTTC

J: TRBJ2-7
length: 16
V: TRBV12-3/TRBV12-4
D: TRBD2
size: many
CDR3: CASSLGLAGRSYEQYF
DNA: TGTGCCAGCAGTTTGGGACTAGCGGGCCGCTCCTACGAGCAGTACTTC

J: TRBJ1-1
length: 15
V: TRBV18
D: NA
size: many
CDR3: CASSPRRDPEEEAFF
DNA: TGTGCCAGCTCACCTCGCCGGGACCCCGAGGAGGAAGCTTTCTTT

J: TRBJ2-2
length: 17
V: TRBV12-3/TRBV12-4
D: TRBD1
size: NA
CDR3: CASSLWTGGRKTGDLFF
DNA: TGTGCCAGCAGTTTATGGACAGGGGGCAGGAAGACCGGGGATCTGTTTTTT

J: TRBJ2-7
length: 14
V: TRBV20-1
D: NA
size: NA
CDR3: CSASTPVKPYEQYF
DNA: TGCAGTGCAAGTACCCCTGTGAAGCCCTACGAGCAGTACTTC

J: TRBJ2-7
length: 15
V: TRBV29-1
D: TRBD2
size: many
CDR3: CSVESASGSLGEQYF
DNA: TGCAGCGTTGAAAGCGCTAGCGGGAGCTTGGGCGAGCAGTACTTC

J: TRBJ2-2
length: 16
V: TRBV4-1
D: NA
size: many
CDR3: CASSQGSGANTGELFF
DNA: TGCGCCAGCAGCCAAGGATCGGGGGCTAACACCGGGGAGCTGTTTTTT

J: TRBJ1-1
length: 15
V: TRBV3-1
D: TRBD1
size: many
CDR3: CASSRNRGGEAEAFF
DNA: TGTGCCAGCAGCAGGAACAGGGGAGGCGAGGCTGAAGCTTTCTTT

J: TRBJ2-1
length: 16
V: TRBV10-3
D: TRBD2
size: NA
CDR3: CAISGGSGGRSVEQFF
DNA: TGTGCCATCAGTGGGGGTAGCGGGGGGCGGTCTGTAGAGCAGTTCTTC

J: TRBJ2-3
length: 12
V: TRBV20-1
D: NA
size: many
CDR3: CSAQGVHDTQYF
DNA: TGCAGTGCCCAGGGAGTGCACGATACGCAGTATTTT

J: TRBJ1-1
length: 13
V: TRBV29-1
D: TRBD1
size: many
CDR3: CSVSWTGDTEAFF
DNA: TGCAGCGTGTCCTGGACAGGGGACACTGAAGCTTTCTTT

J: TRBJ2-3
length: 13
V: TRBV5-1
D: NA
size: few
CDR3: CASRISGTDTQYF
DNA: TGCGCCAGCCGCATTTCAGGCACAGATACGCAGTATTTT

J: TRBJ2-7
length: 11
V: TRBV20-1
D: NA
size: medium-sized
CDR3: CSAGRLYEQYF
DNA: TGCAGTGCTGGCAGGTTGTACGAGCAGTACTTC

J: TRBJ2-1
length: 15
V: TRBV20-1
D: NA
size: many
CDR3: CSARGGQSFYNEQFF
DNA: TGCAGTGCTAGGGGCGGACAGTCCTTCTACAATGAGCAGTTCTTC

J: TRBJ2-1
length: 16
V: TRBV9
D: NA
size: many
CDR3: CASSVEAGSSYNEQFF
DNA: TGTGCCAGCAGCGTAGAAGCGGGTAGCTCCTACAATGAGCAGTTCTTC

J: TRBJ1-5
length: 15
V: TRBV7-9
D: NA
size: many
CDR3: CASSLGQIAEQPQHF
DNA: TGTGCCAGCAGCTTAGGACAGATTGCTGAGCAGCCCCAGCATTTT

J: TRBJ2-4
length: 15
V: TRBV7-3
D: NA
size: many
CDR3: CASSSTGGVGNIQYF
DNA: TGTGCCAGCAGCTCCACGGGGGGCGTGGGAAACATTCAGTACTTC

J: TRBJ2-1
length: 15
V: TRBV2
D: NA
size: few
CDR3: CASSELLSSYNEQFF
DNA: TGTGCCAGCAGTGAACTGCTGAGCTCCTACAATGAGCAGTTCTTC